The 21 T cell receptor beta chains listed next were all sequenced from one sample in a study of T cell responses to AZD1222 COVID-19 vaccine. The protocol was immunoSEQ multiplex PCR, while the TCRdb copy is restricted to in-frame clones and leaves out a portion. The sample has some 100,000 clones, 80% to 90% seen once; the top ten hold under 3%. The material sequenced was peripheral blood, taken 28 days after the second AZD1222 dose. The receptors were sampled from an adult who received the AZD1222 COVID-19 vaccine.

The chain links TRBV7-9 to TRBJ1-2, with D perhaps matching TRBD1 (5 bases). The CDR3 is made up of 16 amino acids. Germline assignment: CDR1 SEHNR and CDR2 FQNEAQ (reference sequence). V was shortened by 10 bases and J by 1 base, with 22 bases between the two germline ends. The chain's CDR3 is CATLLMTVLFNYGYTF. In nucleotides, the CDR3 is TGTGCCACCCTGCTGATGACAGTTCTCTTTAACTATGGCTACACCTTC.

This clone has more than one count but fewer than ten. This rearrangement joins TRBV7-8 to TRBJ2-3; D unresolved. CDR3 size: 12 residues. Germline assignment: CDR1 SGHVS and CDR2 FQNEAQ. Trimming removed 5 bases from V and 2 bases from J, with 5 bases in between. The CDR3, as DNA: TGTGCCAGCAGCCCTTTCACAGATACGCAGTATTTT. Protein sequence: CASSPFTDTQYF.

The CDR3 sequence: CATAPGPNTEAFF. For the CDR3, the DNA is TGTGCCACCGCCCCCGGGCCCAACACTGAAGCTTTCTTT. The V gene is TRBV12-3 or TRBV12-4, the J gene TRBJ1-1; no reliable D call. V was clipped by 10 bases and J by 2 bases, with 14 bases between them. This CDR3 is 13 amino acids long.

V and J are TRBV6-4 and TRBJ2-3; 9 positions match TRBD2. Germline CDR1 and CDR2: MRHNA and SNTAGT. The CDR3 length is 16 residues. J gave up 1 base and V 6 bases, and 8 bases lay outside the gene matches. CDR3: CASSQSSGRGTDTQYF. CDR3 in DNA: TGTGCCAGCAGCCAAAGTAGCGGGAGAGGCACAGATACGCAGTATTTT.

The chain carries TRBV2 and TRBJ2-1; D possibly corresponds to TRBD2 (5 bases). Germline lookup yields CDR1 SNHLY and CDR2 FYNNEI. V lost 6 bases and J lost 7, with 13 bases in between. The length of the CDR3 is 13 residues. CDR3 sequence: CASSIANLNEQFF. DNA for the CDR3: TGTGCCAGCAGCATAGCGAACCTTAATGAGCAGTTCTTC.

The rearrangement joins TRBV15 to TRBJ1-1; D not resolved. The CDR3 covers 13 residues. Trimming stripped 0 bases from V and 1 base from J, with 3 bases between. CDR1 and CDR2 (germline): LNHNV, YYDKDF (reference sequence). The CDR3 DNA reads TGTGCCACCAGCAGAGAAGGGAACACTGAAGCTTTCTTT. Its protein is CATSREGNTEAFF.

The chain employs TRBV4-3 and TRBJ1-2; the D is unclear. The V gene's germline CDR1 is LGHNA and CDR2 YSLEER. Trimming removed 0 bases from V and 2 bases from J, with 7 bases in between. The CDR3 sequence is 14 residues long. This CDR3 is CASSQERINYGYTF. DNA of the CDR3: TGCGCCAGCAGCCAAGAACGGATCAACTATGGCTACACCTTC.

V usage is TRBV12-3 or TRBV12-4 and J usage is TRBJ1-2; D is ambiguous. This CDR3 region has 13 residues. V lost 1 base and J 4 bases, leaving 7 bases between the germline ends. CDR3 coding DNA: TGTGCCAGCAGTTTAGGAGGCCCCTATGGCTACACCTTC. Translated, it gives CASSLGGPYGYTF.

The chain uses TRBV3-1 (or the pseudogene TRBV3-2) and TRBJ2-3; TRBD2 matches at 7 bases. The CDR3 extends over 15 amino acids. Germline CDR1 LGHDT, CDR2 YNNKEL (reference sequence). The ends lost 6 bases at V and 2 bases at J; junction bases unmatched: 8. CDR3 residues: CASSFTGGLTDTQYF. In DNA, the CDR3 is TGTGCCAGCAGTTTTACGGGGGGACTCACAGATACGCAGTATTTT.

This chain joins TRBV6-1 and TRBJ2-3, with D uncertain. The CDR3 consists of 14 residues. Trimming left V 1 base short and J 10 bases short, with 15 bases between. Germline V gene data show CDR1 as MNHNS and CDR2 as SASEGT. CDR3 region: CASSEGGPILSQYF. CDR3 sequence (DNA): TGTGCCAGCAGTGAAGGAGGACCCATCCTATCGCAGTATTTT.

The chain is built from TRBV9 and TRBJ2-3; D unclear. V lost 3 bases and J lost 2, with 10 bases in between. The CDR3 is 14 amino acids. Germline V gene lookup returns CDR1 SGDLS and CDR2 YYNGEE. For the CDR3, the DNA is TGTGCCAGCAGCGATTCGTTAGTCACAGATACGCAGTATTTT. Its translation is CASSDSLVTDTQYF.

The V call is TRBV12-5, the J call TRBJ1-6; 7 nucleotides agree with TRBD1. The CDR3 spans 17 residues. Trimming removed 0 bases from V and 10 bases from J; junction bases left unmatched: 12. Germline loops: CDR1 LGHNT, CDR2 FRNRAP. The CDR3 DNA reads TGTGCTAGTGGTTTGGTTCTCGACAGGGAATTTCAGTCACCCCTCCACTTT. Translation gives CASGLVLDREFQSPLHF.

This chain connects TRBV5-1 to TRBJ2-1; 14 bases align to TRBD2. V shed 4 bases, J shed 9 bases, and the junction held 9 bases outside the gene matches. Germline V gene sequence: CDR1 SGHRS, CDR2 YFSETQ. CDR3 size: 16 residues. The CDR3 loop is CASSTAGTSGSSEQFF. The CDR3 nucleotides read TGCGCCAGCAGCACGGCCGGGACTAGCGGGAGTAGTGAGCAGTTCTTC.

The rearrangement joins TRBV5-1 to TRBJ2-7; tentative D call: TRBD1 (6 bases). Trimming took 0 bases from V and 2 from J, leaving 15 bases between them. The CDR3 is 16 residues long. CDR1 SGHRS and CDR2 YFSETQ come from the germline V gene. In DNA form, the CDR3 reads TGCGCCAGCAGCTTGGAATCGACAGGCCAGGCCTACGAGCAGTACTTC. Encoded protein: CASSLESTGQAYEQYF. The variable domain in full, with the rest retrieved from reference TRBV5-1 and TRBJ2-7, is KAGVTQTPRYLIKTRGQQVTLSCSPISGHRSVSWYQQTPGQGLQFLFEYFSETQRNKGNFPGRFSGRQFSNSRSEMNVSTLELGDSALYLCASSLESTGQAYEQYFGPGTRLTVT.

The chain carries TRBV7-3 and TRBJ2-1; TRBD2 aligns across 9 bases. The germline V gene has CDR1 SGHTA and CDR2 FQGTGA. This CDR3 spans 15 amino acids. The J segment lost 10 bases and the V segment lost 1 base, leaving 8 bases of the junction unmatched. The CDR3 spells CASSLNSGSLGEQFF. The CDR3 DNA follows: TGTGCCAGCAGCTTAAATAGCGGGAGTCTGGGAGAGCAGTTCTTC.

This chain uses TRBV15 with TRBJ2-7, with D possibly matching TRBD2 (6 bases). CDR1 LNHNV and CDR2 YYDKDF come from the germline V gene (reference sequence). Between the trimmed V and J ends, which lost 0 bases and 3 bases, there was a span of 12 bases. This CDR3 is 15 amino acids long. The CDR3 loop is CATSREGGVVYEQYF. DNA for the CDR3: TGTGCCACCAGCAGAGAAGGAGGGGTAGTCTACGAGCAGTACTTC.

This clone has just a few counts. The V gene is TRBV9, the J gene TRBJ1-1; D gene uncertain. The V and J ends lost 0 bases and 0 bases respectively, with 9 bases between them. Germline CDR1 SGDLS, CDR2 YYNGEE. The CDR3 is 15 residues long. Written as DNA, the CDR3 is TGTGCCAGCAGCGTAGAGGGCGGCATGAACACTGAAGCTTTCTTT. Its protein is CASSVEGGMNTEAFF.

This chain links TRBV9 with TRBJ2-2; D unresolved. V lost 0 bases to trimming and J lost 7 bases, with 13 bases between them. This CDR3 is 15 amino acids long. Per the germline V gene, CDR1 is SGDLS and CDR2 is YYNGEE. This chain's CDR3 is CASSVGIKSDGELFF. The CDR3 DNA sequence: TGTGCCAGCAGCGTAGGTATAAAGTCCGACGGGGAGCTGTTTTTT.

The chain combines TRBV30 with TRBJ1-1; TRBD1 might be the D (6 bases). V lost 4 bases, J lost 0 bases, and 15 bases lay in between. There are 15 residues in the CDR3. Germline V CDR1 and CDR2: GTSNPN, SVGIG (reference sequence). The CDR3 reads CAWTFTGTLNTEAFF. DNA for the CDR3: TGTGCCTGGACTTTTACCGGGACATTGAACACTGAAGCTTTCTTT. Drawing the rest from reference TRBV30 and TRBJ1-1, the complete variable domain is SQTIHQWPATLVQPVGSPLSLECTVEGTSNPNLYWYRQAAGRGLQLLFYSVGIGQISSEVPQNLSASRPQDRQFILSSKKLLLSDSGFYLCAWTFTGTLNTEAFFGQGTRLTVV.

The rearrangement joins TRBV28 to TRBJ2-2; D might be TRBD1 (6 bases). This CDR3 comprises 14 residues. Trimming took 6 bases from V and 4 from J, leaving 12 bases between them. The germline gives CDR1 MDHEN, CDR2 SYDVKM. CDR3 residues: CASRRQASTGELFF. DNA of the CDR3: TGTGCCAGCAGAAGACAGGCGAGCACCGGGGAGCTGTTTTTT.

The rearrangement uses TRBV7-2 and TRBJ2-5, with 8 bases identical to TRBD2. Germline CDR1 SGHTA, CDR2 FQGNSA. After removal of 3 bases from V and 6 bases from J, the junction contained 9 bases not matched to a gene. CDR3 length: 15 residues. CDR3 protein: CASSLVLLAAKTQYF. CDR3 nucleotides: TGTGCCAGCAGCTTGGTACTACTAGCGGCGAAGACCCAGTACTTC.